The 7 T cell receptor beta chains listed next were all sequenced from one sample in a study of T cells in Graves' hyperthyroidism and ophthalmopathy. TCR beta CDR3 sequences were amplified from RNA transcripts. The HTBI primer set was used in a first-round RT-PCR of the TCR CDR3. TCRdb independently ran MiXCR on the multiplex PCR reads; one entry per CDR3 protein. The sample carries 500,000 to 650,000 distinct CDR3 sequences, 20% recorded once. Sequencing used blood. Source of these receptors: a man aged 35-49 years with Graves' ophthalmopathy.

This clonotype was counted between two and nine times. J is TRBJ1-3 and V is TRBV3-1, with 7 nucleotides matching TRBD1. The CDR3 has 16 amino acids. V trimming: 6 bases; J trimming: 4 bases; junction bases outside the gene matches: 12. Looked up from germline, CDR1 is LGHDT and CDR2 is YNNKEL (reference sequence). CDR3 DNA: TGTGCCAGCAGTGAAGAAGCAGGGGGGAAAGGAAACACCATATATTTT. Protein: CASSEEAGGKGNTIYF.

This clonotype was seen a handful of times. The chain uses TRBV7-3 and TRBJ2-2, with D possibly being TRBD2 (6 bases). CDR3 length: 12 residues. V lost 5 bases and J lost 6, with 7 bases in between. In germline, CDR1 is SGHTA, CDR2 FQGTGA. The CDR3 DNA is TGTGCCAGCAGCCGACTAGCCGGGGAGCTGTTTTTT. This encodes CASSRLAGELFF.

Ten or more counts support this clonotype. Here the CDR3 DNA reads TGTGCCAGCAGGCAAAGACAGCGTAATGAAAAACTGTTTTTT. It is translated as CASRQRQRNEKLFF. The chain combines TRBV2 with TRBJ1-4; possibly TRBD1 for D (5 bases). The length of the CDR3 is 14 residues. Germline CDR1 and CDR2: SNHLY and FYNNEI. V lost 6 bases and J 4 bases, leaving 12 bases between the germline ends.

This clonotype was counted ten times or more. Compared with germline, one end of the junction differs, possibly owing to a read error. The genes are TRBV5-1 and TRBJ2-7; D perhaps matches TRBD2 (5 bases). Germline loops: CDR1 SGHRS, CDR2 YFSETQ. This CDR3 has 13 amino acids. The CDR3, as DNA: TGTGCCAGCAGTTTAGGGAGCTCCTACGAGCAGTACTTC. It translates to CASSLGSSYEQYF.

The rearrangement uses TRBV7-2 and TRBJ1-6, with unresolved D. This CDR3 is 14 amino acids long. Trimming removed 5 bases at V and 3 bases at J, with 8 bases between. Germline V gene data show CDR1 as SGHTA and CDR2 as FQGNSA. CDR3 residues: CASSTGYYNSPLHF. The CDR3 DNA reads TGTGCCAGCAGCACCGGATACTATAATTCACCCCTCCACTTT.

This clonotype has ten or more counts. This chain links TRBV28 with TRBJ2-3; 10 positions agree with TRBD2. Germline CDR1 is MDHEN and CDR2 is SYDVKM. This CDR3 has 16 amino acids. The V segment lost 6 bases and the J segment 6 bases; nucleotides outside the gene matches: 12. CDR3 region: CASRNPAGGPRDTQYF. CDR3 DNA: TGTGCCAGCAGAAATCCAGCGGGAGGGCCAAGGGATACGCAGTATTTT. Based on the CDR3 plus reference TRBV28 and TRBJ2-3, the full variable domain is DVKVTQSSRYLVKRTGEKVFLECVQDMDHENMFWYRQDPGLGLRLIYFSYDVKMKEKGDIPEGYSVSREKKERFSLILESASTNQTSMYLCASRNPAGGPRDTQYFGPGTRLTVL.

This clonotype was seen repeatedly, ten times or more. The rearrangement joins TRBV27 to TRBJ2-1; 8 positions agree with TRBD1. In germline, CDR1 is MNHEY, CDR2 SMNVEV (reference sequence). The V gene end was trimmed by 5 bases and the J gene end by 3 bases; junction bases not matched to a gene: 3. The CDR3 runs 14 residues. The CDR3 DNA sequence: TGTGCCAGCAGTAGTACAGGGGGCTACAATGAGCAGTTCTTC. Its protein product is CASSSTGGYNEQFF.